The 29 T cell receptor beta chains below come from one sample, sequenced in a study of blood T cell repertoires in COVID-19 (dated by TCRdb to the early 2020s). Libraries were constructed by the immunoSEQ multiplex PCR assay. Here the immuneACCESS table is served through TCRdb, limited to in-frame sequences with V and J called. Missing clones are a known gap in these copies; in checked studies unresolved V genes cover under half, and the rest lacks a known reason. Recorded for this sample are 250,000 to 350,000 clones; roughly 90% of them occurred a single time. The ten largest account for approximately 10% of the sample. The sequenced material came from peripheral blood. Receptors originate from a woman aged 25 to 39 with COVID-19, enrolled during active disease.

The CDR3 sequence is CATSELVSAGTDTQYF. CDR3 DNA sequence: TGTGCCACCAGTGAGCTTGTTAGCGCAGGCACAGATACGCAGTATTTT. The chain carries TRBV24-1 and TRBJ2-3; maybe TRBD2 (5 bases). Germline CDR1 KGHDR, CDR2 SFDVKD. V was clipped by 4 bases and J by 1 base, with 14 bases between them. The CDR3 runs 16 residues.

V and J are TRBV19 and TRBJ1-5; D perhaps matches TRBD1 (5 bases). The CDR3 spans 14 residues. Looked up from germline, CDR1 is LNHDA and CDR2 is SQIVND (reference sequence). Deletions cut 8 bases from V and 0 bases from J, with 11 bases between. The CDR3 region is CASGGLYSNQPQHF. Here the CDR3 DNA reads TGTGCCAGTGGGGGACTTTATAGCAATCAGCCCCAGCATTTT.

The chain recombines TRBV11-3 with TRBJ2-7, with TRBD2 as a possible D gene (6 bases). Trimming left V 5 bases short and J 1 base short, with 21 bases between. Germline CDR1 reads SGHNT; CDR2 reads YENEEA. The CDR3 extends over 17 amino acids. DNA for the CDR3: TGTGCCAGCAGCCAACCTCACGAGCGGGTTAAATCCTACGAGCAGTACTTC. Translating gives CASSQPHERVKSYEQYF.

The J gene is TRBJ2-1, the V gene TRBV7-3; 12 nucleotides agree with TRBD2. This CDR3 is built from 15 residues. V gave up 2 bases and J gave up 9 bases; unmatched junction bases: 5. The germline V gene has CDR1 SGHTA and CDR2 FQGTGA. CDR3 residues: CASSLLAGGVGEQFF. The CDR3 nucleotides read TGTGCCAGCAGCTTACTAGCGGGAGGGGTGGGTGAGCAGTTCTTC.

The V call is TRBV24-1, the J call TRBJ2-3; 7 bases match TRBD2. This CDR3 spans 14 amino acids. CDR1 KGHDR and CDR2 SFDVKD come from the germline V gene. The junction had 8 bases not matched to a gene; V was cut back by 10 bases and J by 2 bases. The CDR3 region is CATSASGTTDTQYF. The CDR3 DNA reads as TGTGCCACGAGCGCTAGCGGAACCACAGATACGCAGTATTTT.

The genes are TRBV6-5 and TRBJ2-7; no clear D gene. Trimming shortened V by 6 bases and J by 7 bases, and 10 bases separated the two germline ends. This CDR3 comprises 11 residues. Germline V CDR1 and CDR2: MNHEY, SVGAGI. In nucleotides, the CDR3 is TGTGCCAGCAGCCCCCGCAGGGAGCAGTACTTC. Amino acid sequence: CASSPRREQYF.

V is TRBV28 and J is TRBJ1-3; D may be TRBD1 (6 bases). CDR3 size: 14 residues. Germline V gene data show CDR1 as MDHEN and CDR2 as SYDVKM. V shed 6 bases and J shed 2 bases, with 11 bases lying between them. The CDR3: CASSHGTPGNTIYF. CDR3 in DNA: TGTGCCAGCAGCCACGGGACACCTGGAAACACCATATATTTT.

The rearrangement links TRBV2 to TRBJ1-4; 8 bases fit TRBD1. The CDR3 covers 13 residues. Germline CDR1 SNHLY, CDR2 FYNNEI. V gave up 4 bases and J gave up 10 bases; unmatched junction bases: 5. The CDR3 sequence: CASSGTGWRKLFF. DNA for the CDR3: TGTGCCAGCAGTGGGACAGGGTGGAGAAAACTGTTTTTT.

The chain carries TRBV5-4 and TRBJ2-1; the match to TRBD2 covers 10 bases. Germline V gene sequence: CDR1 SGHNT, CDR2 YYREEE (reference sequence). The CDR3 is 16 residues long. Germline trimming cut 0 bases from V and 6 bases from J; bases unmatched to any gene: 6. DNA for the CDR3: TGTGCCAGCAGCTTGGGGGCACTAGCGGGAATCAATGAGCAGTTCTTC. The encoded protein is CASSLGALAGINEQFF.

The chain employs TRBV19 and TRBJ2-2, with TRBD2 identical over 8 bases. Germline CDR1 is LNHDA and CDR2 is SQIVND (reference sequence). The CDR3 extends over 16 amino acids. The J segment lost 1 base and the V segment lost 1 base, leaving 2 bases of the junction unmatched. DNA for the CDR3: TGTGCCAGTAGTATAGGCCTAGCGGGGAACACCGGGGAGCTGTTTTTT. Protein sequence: CASSIGLAGNTGELFF.

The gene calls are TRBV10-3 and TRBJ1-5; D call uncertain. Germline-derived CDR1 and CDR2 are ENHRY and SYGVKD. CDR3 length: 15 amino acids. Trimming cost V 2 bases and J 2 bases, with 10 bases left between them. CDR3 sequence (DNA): TGTGCCATCAGTGAGCGCGGGCTTGGCAATCAGCCCCAGCATTTT. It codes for CAISERGLGNQPQHF.

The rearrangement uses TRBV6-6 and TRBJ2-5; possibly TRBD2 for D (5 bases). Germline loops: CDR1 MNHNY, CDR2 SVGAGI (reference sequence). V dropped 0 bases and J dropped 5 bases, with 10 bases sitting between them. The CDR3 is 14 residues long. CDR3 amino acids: CASSYSGEYETQYF. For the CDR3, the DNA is TGTGCCAGCAGTTACTCGGGAGAGTACGAGACCCAGTACTTC.

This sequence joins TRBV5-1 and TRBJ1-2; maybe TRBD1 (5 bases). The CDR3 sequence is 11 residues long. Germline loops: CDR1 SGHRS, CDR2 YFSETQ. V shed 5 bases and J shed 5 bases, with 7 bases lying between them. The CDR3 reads CASSTGYGYTF. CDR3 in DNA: TGCGCCAGCAGTACAGGTTATGGCTACACCTTC.

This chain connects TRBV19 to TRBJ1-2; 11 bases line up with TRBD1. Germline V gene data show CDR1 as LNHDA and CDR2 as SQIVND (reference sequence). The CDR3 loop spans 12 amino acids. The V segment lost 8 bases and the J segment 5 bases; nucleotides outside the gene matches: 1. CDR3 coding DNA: TGTGCCAGTGGGGACAGGGGGTATGGCTACACCTTC. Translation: CASGDRGYGYTF.

The CDR3 DNA sequence: TGTGCCAGCAGCCAAGCCGTCGGGACCGGGGAGCTGTTTTTT. Its translation: CASSQAVGTGELFF. The genes are TRBV3-1 (or the pseudogene TRBV3-2) and TRBJ2-2; D is ambiguous. Germline CDR1 is LGHDT and CDR2 is YNNKEL (reference sequence). V lost 1 base to trimming and J lost 5 bases, with 8 bases between them. The CDR3 has 14 amino acids.

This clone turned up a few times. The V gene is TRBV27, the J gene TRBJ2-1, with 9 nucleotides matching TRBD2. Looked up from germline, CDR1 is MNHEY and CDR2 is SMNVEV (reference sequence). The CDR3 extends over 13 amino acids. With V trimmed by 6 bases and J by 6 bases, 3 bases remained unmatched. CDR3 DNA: TGTGCCAGCAGGGTAGCGGGAGCCAATGAGCAGTTCTTC. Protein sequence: CASRVAGANEQFF.

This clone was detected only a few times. CDR3 bases: TGTGCCAGCAGTGAAGCGACTTTAACAGGGGGCGGCTATGGCTACACCTTC. Protein: CASSEATLTGGGYGYTF. The chain has TRBV6-1 and TRBJ1-2; 9 positions agree with TRBD1. The CDR3 consists of 17 residues. Germline V gene lookup returns CDR1 MNHNS and CDR2 SASEGT. V trimming: 0 bases; J trimming: 4 bases; junction bases outside the gene matches: 9.

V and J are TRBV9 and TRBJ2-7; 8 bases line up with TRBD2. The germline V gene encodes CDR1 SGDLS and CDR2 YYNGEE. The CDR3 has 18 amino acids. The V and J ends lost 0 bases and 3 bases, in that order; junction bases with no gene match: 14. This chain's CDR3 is CASSVAWGGTSGGYEQYF. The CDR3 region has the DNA TGTGCCAGCAGCGTAGCTTGGGGGGGCACTAGCGGTGGCTACGAGCAGTACTTC.

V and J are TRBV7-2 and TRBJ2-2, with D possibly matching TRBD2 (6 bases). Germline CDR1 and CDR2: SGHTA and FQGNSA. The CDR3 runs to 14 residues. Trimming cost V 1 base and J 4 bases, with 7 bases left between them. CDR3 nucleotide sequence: TGTGCCAGCAGCTTAGTCGGGAGCACCGGGGAGCTGTTTTTT. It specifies CASSLVGSTGELFF. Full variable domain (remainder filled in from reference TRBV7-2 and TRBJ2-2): GAGVSQSPSNKVTEKGKDVELRCDPISGHTALYWYRQSLGQGLEFLIYFQGNSAPDKSGLPSDRFSAERTGGSVSTLTIQRTQQEDSAVYLCASSLVGSTGELFFGEGSRLTVL.

The CDR3 region has the DNA TGTGCCAGCAGTTTAGACTTCCACGGGGGGTATTTT. It codes for CASSLDFHGGYF. The chain couples TRBV12-3 or TRBV12-4 to TRBJ2-3; TRBD2 might be the D (6 bases). Deletions cut 1 base from V and 14 bases from J, with 13 bases between. CDR3 length: 12 amino acids.

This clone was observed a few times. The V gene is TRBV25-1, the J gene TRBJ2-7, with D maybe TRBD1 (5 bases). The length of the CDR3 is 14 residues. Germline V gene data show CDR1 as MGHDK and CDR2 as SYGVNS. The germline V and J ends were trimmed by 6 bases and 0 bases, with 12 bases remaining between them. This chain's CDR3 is CASSLQGVSYEQYF. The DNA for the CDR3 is TGTGCCAGCAGCCTCCAAGGGGTCTCCTACGAGCAGTACTTC.

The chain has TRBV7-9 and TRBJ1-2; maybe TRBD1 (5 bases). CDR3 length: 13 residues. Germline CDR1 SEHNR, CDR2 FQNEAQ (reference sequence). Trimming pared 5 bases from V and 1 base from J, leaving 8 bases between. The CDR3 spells CASSIQGNYGYTF. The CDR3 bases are TGTGCCAGCAGCATTCAGGGTAACTATGGCTACACCTTC.

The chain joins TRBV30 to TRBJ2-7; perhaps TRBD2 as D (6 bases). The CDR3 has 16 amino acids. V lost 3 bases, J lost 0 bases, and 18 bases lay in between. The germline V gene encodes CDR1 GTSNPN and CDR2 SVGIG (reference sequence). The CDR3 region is CAWSAVRAGSSYEQYF. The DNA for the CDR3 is TGTGCCTGGAGCGCCGTGAGAGCGGGTTCCTCCTACGAGCAGTACTTC.

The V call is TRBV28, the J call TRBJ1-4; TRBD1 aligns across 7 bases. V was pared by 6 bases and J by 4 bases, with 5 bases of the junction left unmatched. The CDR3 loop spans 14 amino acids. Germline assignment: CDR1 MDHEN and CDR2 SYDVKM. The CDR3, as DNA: TGTGCCAGCAGGCTACAGGGGCTTAATGAAAAACTGTTTTTT. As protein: CASRLQGLNEKLFF.

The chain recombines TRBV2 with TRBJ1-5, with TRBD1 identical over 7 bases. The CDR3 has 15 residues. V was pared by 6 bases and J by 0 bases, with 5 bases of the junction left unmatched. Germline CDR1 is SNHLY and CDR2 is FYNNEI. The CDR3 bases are TGTGCCAGCAGGAAGGGACAGCTTAGCAATCAGCCCCAGCATTTT. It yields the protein CASRKGQLSNQPQHF.

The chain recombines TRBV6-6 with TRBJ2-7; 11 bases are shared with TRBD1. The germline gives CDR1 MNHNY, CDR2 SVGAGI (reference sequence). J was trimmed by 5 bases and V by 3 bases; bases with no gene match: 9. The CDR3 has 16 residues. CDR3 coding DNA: TGTGCCAGCAGTTATAACCGGGACAGGGGGATGGACGAGCAGTACTTC. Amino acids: CASSYNRDRGMDEQYF.

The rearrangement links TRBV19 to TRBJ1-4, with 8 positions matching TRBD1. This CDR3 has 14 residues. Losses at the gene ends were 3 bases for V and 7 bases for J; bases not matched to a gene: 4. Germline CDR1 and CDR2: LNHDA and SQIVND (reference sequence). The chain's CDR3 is CASSIGRGREKLFF. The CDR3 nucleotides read TGTGCCAGTAGTATTGGCAGGGGGCGTGAAAAACTGTTTTTT.

The CDR3 sequence: CASSLGQLNSPLHF. In DNA, the CDR3 is TGTGCCAGCAGTCTTGGACAGTTAAATTCACCCCTCCACTTT. This chain links TRBV28 with TRBJ1-6, with TRBD1 as a possible D gene (6 bases). The CDR3 has 14 residues. Trimming took off 5 bases at V and 7 bases at J, with 12 bases between the two ends. Germline V gives CDR1 MDHEN, CDR2 SYDVKM.

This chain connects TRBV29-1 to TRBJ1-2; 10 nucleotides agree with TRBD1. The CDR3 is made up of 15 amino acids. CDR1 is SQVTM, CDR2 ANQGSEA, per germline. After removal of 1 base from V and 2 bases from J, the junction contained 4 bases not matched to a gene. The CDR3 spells CSVEGRQGANYGYTF. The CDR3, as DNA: TGCAGCGTTGAAGGAAGACAGGGGGCAAACTATGGCTACACCTTC.